This TCR beta chain was documented in a study of cytotoxic CD8 clonotypes in ibrutinib-treated CLL. Study overall: Response samples were taken after a median about twelve months of treatment, range 6 to 36. Study findings and constraints: Clonality was higher at baseline than in age-matched healthy donors and tracked circulating CD8+ T-cell counts. Baseline levels were approached again at progression, after clonality had risen at ibrutinib response.

Per the germline V gene, CDR1 is SGHVS and CDR2 is FNYEAQ. CDR3 length: 15 residues. V shed 5 bases and J shed 3 bases, with 14 bases lying between them. The protocol was immunoSEQ multiplex PCR, while the TCRdb copy is restricted to in-frame clones and leaves out a portion. The top ten hold 6.5% to 8.5% of the sample, which has approximately 330,000 clones, more than 65% seen once. Concerning this clone: The antigen remains unidentified.

The chain combines TRBV7-6 with TRBJ1-5; D may be TRBD1 (5 bases). The receptor's source is a human donor with chronic lymphocytic leukemia. The specimen comprised PBMCs, sampled before ibrutinib treatment. The CDR3 is CASSPNRRDNQPQHF. CDR3 coding DNA: TGTGCCAGCAGCCCAAATCGCAGGGACAATCAGCCCCAGCATTTT.